This record concerns one TCR beta chain sequence. The sample originates from a study of blood T cell repertoires in COVID-19. Authors' methods: Amplifying reference gene primers gave estimates of nucleated cell counts. The repertoire was sequenced with immunoSEQ multiplex PCR; TCRdb's copy has only in-frame clones and lacks some. V and J calls and clone size are given by that table; D and trimming were obtained from the DNA. Of roughly 340,000 clones listed, roughly nine tenths are singletons. The CDR3 runs 14 residues. The J segment lost 7 bases and the V segment lost 5 bases, leaving 7 bases of the junction unmatched. Germline V lookup: CDR1 SGHNT, CDR2 YYREEE (reference sequence).

Sequencing input: PBMCs or T cells enriched from blood (not recorded which). This chain joins TRBV5-4 and TRBJ2-2, with 8 positions matching TRBD1. This TCR derives from a man between 18 and 35 years old who had recovered from COVID-19. The CDR3 region is CASRRDRFDGELFF. For the CDR3, the DNA is TGTGCCAGCAGGAGGGACAGGTTCGACGGGGAGCTGTTTTTT.